A selection of T cell receptor beta chains follows, all from one sample in a study of shared clonotypes between healthy human individuals. Only in-frame clones appear in the TCRdb table, and some are missing; sequencing was by immunoSEQ multiplex PCR. The sample lists some 1,100,000 clones, more than 75% seen once, with approximately 0.52% in the top ten. Sequences were obtained from memory CD4+ T cells from PBMCs. Receptor source: a man in his late teens or twenties in good health. Some clones in this sample may be carry-over from other donors' samples. Both conserved end residues are part of each CDR3. Fields, in order: D gene, J gene, clone size, V gene, CDR3 protein, CDR3 DNA. The D gene is left open where the match is weak. Clone size is shown for a subset of rows, as once, few, many or a class of expanded clone.

>NA|TRBJ2-7|NA|TRBV6-5
CASSYSFARNEQYF
TGTGCCAGCAGTTACTCCTTCGCCAGGAACGAGCAGTACTTC
>NA|TRBJ2-2|few|TRBV5-1
CASSKQGFPTGELFF
TGCGCCAGCAGCAAGCAGGGATTTCCCACCGGGGAGCTGTTTTTT
>NA|TRBJ2-1|NA|TRBV6-6
CASSYDSYEQFF
TGTGCCAGCAGTTATGATAGCTATGAGCAGTTCTTC
>TRBD2|TRBJ2-1|NA|TRBV14
CASSQGRAAGFYNEQFF
TGTGCCAGCAGCCAAGGACGCGCAGCGGGGTTTTACAATGAGCAGTTCTTC
>TRBD1|TRBJ1-2|NA|TRBV5-1
CASSIRTGYNYGYTF
TGCGCCAGCAGTATCAGGACAGGGTACAACTATGGCTACACCTTC
>NA|TRBJ2-2|NA|TRBV5-1
CASSLQGIGNTGELFF
TGCGCCAGCAGCCTACAGGGTATTGGGAACACCGGGGAGCTGTTTTTT
>NA|TRBJ2-6|NA|TRBV2
CASMGGYGTLKKWESGANVLTF
TGTGCCAGCATGGGAGGCTACGGGACACTTAAAAAATGGGAGTCTGGGGCCAACGTCCTGACTTTC
>NA|TRBJ1-4|few|TRBV11-2
CASSSLGAGINEKLFF
TGTGCCAGCAGCTCCCTGGGAGCCGGAATCAATGAAAAACTGTTTTTT
>NA|TRBJ1-1|NA|TRBV11-2
CASSLIPAGNTEAFF
TGTGCCAGCAGCTTAATCCCGGCGGGGAACACTGAAGCTTTCTTT
>TRBD2|TRBJ2-1|NA|TRBV6-6
CASSPTSGRTGQFF
TGTGCCAGCAGTCCGACTAGCGGGAGGACGGGGCAGTTCTTC
>TRBD1|TRBJ1-5|NA|TRBV28
CASSLSGQGFNQPQHF
TGTGCCAGCAGTTTATCGGGACAGGGATTCAATCAGCCCCAGCATTTT
>NA|TRBJ2-2|NA|TRBV18
CASSPRSATNTGELFF
TGTGCCAGCTCACCGCGGTCAGCGACCAACACCGGGGAGCTGTTTTTT
>TRBD2|TRBJ2-7|NA|TRBV7-6
CASVVGTSGSAYF
TGTGCCAGCGTAGTAGGGACTAGCGGGAGCGCGTACTTC
>NA|TRBJ2-3|NA|TRBV7-2
CASSLGAPALIF
TGTGCCAGCAGCTTGGGAGCCCCTGCCCTCATTTTT
>TRBD1|TRBJ2-6|NA|TRBV5-4
CASSPRQGAPGANVLTF
TGTGCCAGCAGCCCACGACAGGGGGCGCCTGGGGCCAACGTCCTGACTTTC
>NA|TRBJ2-3|NA|TRBV7-3
CASSPLSSSTDTQYF
TGTGCCAGCAGCCCCCTGTCTAGTAGCACAGATACGCAGTATTTT
>NA|TRBJ1-1|NA|TRBV10-3
CAISESTGLNTEAFF
TGTGCCATCAGTGAGTCTACAGGGTTGAACACTGAAGCTTTCTTT
>NA|TRBJ2-5|NA|TRBV6-6
CASSYTMGGRETQYF
TGTGCCAGCAGTTACACGATGGGGGGTAGAGAGACCCAGTACTTC
>NA|TRBJ2-7|NA|TRBV14
CASSQGYSGRGAEQYF
TGTGCCAGCAGCCAAGGGTACTCGGGAAGGGGGGCCGAGCAGTACTTC
>NA|TRBJ2-3|NA|TRBV7-3
CASSFGQPSTDTQYF
TGTGCCAGCAGCTTTGGACAGCCTAGCACAGATACGCAGTATTTT
>NA|TRBJ2-1|NA|TRBV6-1
CASSLRGSYNEQFF
TGTGCCAGCAGTCTTCGGGGGTCCTACAATGAGCAGTTCTTC
>NA|TRBJ2-5|few|TRBV28
CASSFSGRGGQETQYF
TGTGCCAGCAGTTTTAGCGGCAGGGGAGGACAAGAGACCCAGTACTTC
>NA|TRBJ1-3|NA|TRBV28
CASSLPGDFSGNTIYF
TGTGCCAGCAGTCTTCCTGGGGACTTTTCTGGAAACACCATATATTTT
>TRBD1|TRBJ1-5|few|TRBV2
CASRDRASGQPQHF
TGTGCCAGCAGAGACAGGGCCTCGGGGCAGCCCCAGCATTTT
>NA|TRBJ2-1|NA|TRBV28
CASRLGGGAYNEQFF
TGTGCCAGCAGACTGGGTGGCGGAGCCTACAATGAGCAGTTCTTC
>TRBD2|TRBJ2-7|NA|TRBV7-2
CASSFQRGEYEQYF
TGTGCCAGCAGCTTCCAGCGGGGGGAGTACGAGCAGTACTTC
>TRBD1|TRBJ2-7|NA|TRBV7-2
CASSPSWGQPYEQYF
TGTGCCAGCAGCCCGTCGTGGGGACAGCCCTACGAGCAGTACTTC
>TRBD2|TRBJ2-7|NA|TRBV19
CASSIIGTSDSYEQYF
TGTGCCAGTAGTATTATTGGGACTAGCGACTCCTACGAGCAGTACTTC
>TRBD1|TRBJ1-2|few|TRBV6-1
CASSGRDREGYGYTF
TGTGCCAGCAGTGGACGGGACAGGGAGGGCTATGGCTACACCTTC
>TRBD1|TRBJ2-3|NA|TRBV27
CASSYGGQDFTDTQYF
TGTGCCAGCAGTTATGGCGGACAGGACTTCACAGATACGCAGTATTTT